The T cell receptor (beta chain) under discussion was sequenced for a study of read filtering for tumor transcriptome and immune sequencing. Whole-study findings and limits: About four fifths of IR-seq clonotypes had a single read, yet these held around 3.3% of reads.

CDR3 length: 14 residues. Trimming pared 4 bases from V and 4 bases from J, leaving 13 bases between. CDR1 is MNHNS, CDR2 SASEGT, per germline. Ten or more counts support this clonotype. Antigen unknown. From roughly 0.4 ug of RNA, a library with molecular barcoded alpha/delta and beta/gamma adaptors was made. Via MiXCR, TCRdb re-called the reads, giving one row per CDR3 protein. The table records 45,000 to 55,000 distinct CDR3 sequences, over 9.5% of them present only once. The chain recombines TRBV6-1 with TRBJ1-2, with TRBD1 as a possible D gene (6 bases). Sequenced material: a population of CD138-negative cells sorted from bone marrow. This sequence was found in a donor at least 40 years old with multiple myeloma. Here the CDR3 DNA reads TGTGCCAGCAGTGTTCCCAAGGGGGGCTATGGCTACACCTTC. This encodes CASSVPKGGYGYTF.